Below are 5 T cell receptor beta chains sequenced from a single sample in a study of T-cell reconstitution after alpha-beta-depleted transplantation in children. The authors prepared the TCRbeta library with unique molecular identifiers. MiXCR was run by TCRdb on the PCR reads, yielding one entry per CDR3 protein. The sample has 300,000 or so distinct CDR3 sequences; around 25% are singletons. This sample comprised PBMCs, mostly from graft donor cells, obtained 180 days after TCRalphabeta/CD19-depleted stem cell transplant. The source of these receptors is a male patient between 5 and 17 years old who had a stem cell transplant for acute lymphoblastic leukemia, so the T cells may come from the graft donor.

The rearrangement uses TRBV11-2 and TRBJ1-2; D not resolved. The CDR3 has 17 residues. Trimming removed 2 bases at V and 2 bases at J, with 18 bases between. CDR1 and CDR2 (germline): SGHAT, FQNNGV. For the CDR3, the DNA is TGTGCCAGCAGCTTAACCCTCTTCGGGGTAACCAACTATGGCTACACCTTC. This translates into CASSLTLFGVTNYGYTF. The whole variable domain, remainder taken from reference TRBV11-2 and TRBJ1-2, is EAGVAQSPRYKIIEKRQSVAFWCNPISGHATLYWYQQILGQGPKLLIQFQNNGVVDDSQLPKDRFSAERLKGVDSTLKIQPAKLEDSAVYLCASSLTLFGVTNYGYTFGSGTRLTVV.

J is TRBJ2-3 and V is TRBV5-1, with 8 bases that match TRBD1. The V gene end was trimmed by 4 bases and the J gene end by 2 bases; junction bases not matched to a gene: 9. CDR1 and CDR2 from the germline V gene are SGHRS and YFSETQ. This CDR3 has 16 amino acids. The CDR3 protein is CASSHKATGATDTQYF. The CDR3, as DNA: TGCGCCAGCAGCCATAAAGCGACAGGGGCCACAGATACGCAGTATTTT.

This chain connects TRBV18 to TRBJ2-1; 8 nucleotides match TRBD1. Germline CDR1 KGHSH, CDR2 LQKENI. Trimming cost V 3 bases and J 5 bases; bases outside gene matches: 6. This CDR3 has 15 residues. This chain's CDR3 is CASSPNRQGNNEQFF. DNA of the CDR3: TGTGCCAGCTCACCTAATCGACAGGGGAACAATGAGCAGTTCTTC. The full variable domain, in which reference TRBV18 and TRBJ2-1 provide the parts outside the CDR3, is NAGVMQNPRHLVRRRGQEARLRCSPMKGHSHVYWYRQLPEEGLKFMVYLQKENIIDESGMPKERFSAEFPKEGPSILRIQQVVRGDSAAYFCASSPNRQGNNEQFFGPGTRLTVL.

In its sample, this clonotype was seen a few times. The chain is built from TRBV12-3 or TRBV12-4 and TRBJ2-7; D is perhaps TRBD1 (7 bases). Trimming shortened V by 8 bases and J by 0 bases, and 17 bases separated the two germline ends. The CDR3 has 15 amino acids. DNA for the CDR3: TGTGCCAGCGTAAATTGGGGGGACAGCTCCTACGAGCAGTACTTC. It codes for CASVNWGDSSYEQYF.

The CDR3 region is CSARVPSNYEQYF. The CDR3 region has the DNA TGCAGTGCTAGAGTCCCGAGCAATTACGAGCAGTACTTC. The rearrangement joins TRBV20-1 to TRBJ2-7; no reliable D call. Looked up from germline, CDR1 is DFQATT and CDR2 is SNEGSKA (reference sequence). Trimming took 1 base from V and 4 from J, leaving 11 bases between them. This CDR3 has 13 amino acids.